The clone carrying this T cell receptor beta chain came up a few times. Its antigen is still unknown. Selection for sequencing was limited to patients who had shown CD8+CD57+ cell expansion by flow cytometry. At the time of blood sampling, patients had not yet received any therapy. This entry is derived from a study of CD8+CD57+ T cells in acquired aplastic anemia. Study information: Sorted CD4+ plus CD8+ cells gave DNA averaging 3.2 ug.

Using genomic DNA as the template, TCR beta VDJ and CDR3 profiling was carried out. MiXCR was run by TCRdb on the reads, yielding one entry per CDR3 protein. The repertoire includes over 250,000 distinct CDR3 sequences, roughly 61% of them detected once, and 1% to 1.5% sits in the top ten. Study-wide findings and caveats: No significant difference in CD8+ Simpson's diversity was found between patients and controls. It was found that twenty-nine CD8+ CDR3 sequences were shared between patients and controls.

The receptor comes from a human donor with aplastic anemia. Material for sequencing was sorted CD4+, CD8+, or CD8+CD57+ T cells (not recorded which) from PBMCs.

The CDR3 region is CSAIGRGSGANVLTF. The CDR3 coding sequence is TGCAGTGCGATAGGAAGGGGTTCTGGGGCCAACGTCCTGACTTTC. The rearrangement joins TRBV20-1 to TRBJ2-6, with D perhaps TRBD1 (5 bases). Germline assignment: CDR1 DFQATT and CDR2 SNEGSKA (reference sequence). The CDR3 has 15 residues. V lost 6 bases, J lost 1 base, and 13 bases lay in between.